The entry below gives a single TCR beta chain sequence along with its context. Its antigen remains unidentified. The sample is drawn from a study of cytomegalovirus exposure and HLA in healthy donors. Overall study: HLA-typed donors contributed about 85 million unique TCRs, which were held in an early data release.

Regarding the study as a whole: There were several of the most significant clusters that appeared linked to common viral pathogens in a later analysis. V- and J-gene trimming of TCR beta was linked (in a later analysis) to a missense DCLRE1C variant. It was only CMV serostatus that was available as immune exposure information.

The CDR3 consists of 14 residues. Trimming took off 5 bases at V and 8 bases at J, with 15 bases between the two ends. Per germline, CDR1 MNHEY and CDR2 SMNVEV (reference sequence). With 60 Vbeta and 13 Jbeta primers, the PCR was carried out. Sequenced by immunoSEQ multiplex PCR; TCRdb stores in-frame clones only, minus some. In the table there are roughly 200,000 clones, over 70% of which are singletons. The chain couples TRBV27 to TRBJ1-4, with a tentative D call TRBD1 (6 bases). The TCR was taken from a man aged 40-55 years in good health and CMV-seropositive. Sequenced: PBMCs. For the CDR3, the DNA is TGTGCCAGCAGTCTCAGGGGAGCTTGGGAAAAACTGTTTTTT. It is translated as CASSLRGAWEKLFF.